Listed here is a single T cell receptor (beta chain). Mismatch with germline at one junction end may stem from a read error. In the study's own analysis: The assay estimated nucleated cells by amplifying reference gene primers. Repertoires were generated with immunoSEQ multiplex PCR, while TCRdb's copy carries only in-frame clones and drops some. V and J calls and clone size come straight from that table; D and trimming were deduced from the DNA. Of roughly 160,000 clones in the sample, about 74% were seen once. Germline V gene lookup returns CDR1 MDHEN and CDR2 SYDVKM. The CDR3 contains 13 residues. The source of the sample is a study of blood T cell repertoires in COVID-19. Study-wide context: The origin of the acute and convalescent COVID-19 samples was the United States, Italy and Spain. PBMCs, B-cell-depleted T cells, or T cells provided the cDNA or gDNA that made up the material.

The chain combines TRBV28 with TRBJ1-1, with a weak D call TRBD1 (5 bases). The clonotype comes from a woman older than 75 with acute or convalescent COVID-19. Material: peripheral blood. CDR3 in DNA: TGTGCCAGCATGGTTGGGGGGAACACTGAGGCTTTCTTT. Translation gives CASMVGGNTEAFF. The whole variable domain, remainder taken from reference TRBV28 and TRBJ1-1, is DVKVTQSSRYLVKRTGEKVFLECVQDMDHENMFWYRQDPGLGLRLIYFSYDVKMKEKGDIPEGYSVSREKKERFSLILESASTNQTSMYLCASMVGGNTEAFFGQGTRLTVV.